What follows describes a single TCR beta chain. These data belong to a study of OX40 agonist ivuxolimab in advanced cancers. Background on the study: A male proportion of over 70% was recorded, with mean age approximately 57 years and range about 20 to 85.

Germline V gene sequence: CDR1 ENHRY, CDR2 SYGVKD. The CDR3 spans 14 residues. Trimming took off 6 bases at V and 4 bases at J, with 13 bases between the two ends. Assay used: immunoSEQ multiplex PCR; TCRdb lists only in-frame clones, some missing. This table has around 97,000 clones, about 86% appearing once. The chain couples TRBV10-3 to TRBJ2-1, with D perhaps matching TRBD1 or TRBD2 (5 bases each). Material: CD4+ or CD8+ T cells sorted from blood, obtained in a trial of the OX40 agonist ivuxolimab. This sequence was found in an adult with an advanced solid tumor such as melanoma, head and neck, liver or kidney cancer. CDR3 nucleotide sequence: TGTGCCATCAGCCCGGGACCCTTATACAATGAGCAGTTCTTC. Its translation: CAISPGPLYNEQFF.